This is a list of T cell receptor beta chains from one sample in a study of T cells after yellow fever vaccination. TCRdb analysed the 5' RACE reads with MiXCR anew, one entry per CDR3 protein. The sample gives under 150,000 distinct CDR3 sequences, 7% to 9% of which show up once; roughly 0.73% is in the top ten. Specimen: CD4+ T cells sorted from PBMCs, collected 5 days after the yellow fever booster vaccination. The source is a man younger than 40 who received the YFV17D yellow fever vaccine. The CDR3 runs from the conserved cysteine through the conserved F or W. D genes are given only for firm matches. Clone size, where shown, is once, few, many, or a class for clones that have expanded.

abundance	d_gene	v_gene	j_gene	len	CDR3aa	CDR3nt
few	-	TRBV12-5	TRBJ2-7	14	CASAPRTGSYEQYF	TGTGCTAGTGCCCCCCGGACGGGTTCCTACGAGCAGTACTTC
-	-	TRBV10-3	TRBJ2-5	15	CAISNPTQGAETQYF	TGTGCCATCAGTAACCCCACACAGGGAGCGGAGACCCAGTACTTC
few	-	TRBV7-9	TRBJ1-2	13	CASSLSRLLGYTF	TGTGCCAGCAGCTTAAGCCGATTATTGGGCTACACCTTC
many	TRBD1	TRBV12-3/TRBV12-4	TRBJ1-1	13	CANQDRPNTEAFF	TGTGCCAACCAGGACAGGCCCAACACTGAAGCTTTCTTT
many	-	TRBV12-3/TRBV12-4	TRBJ2-3	13	CASSFMGTDTQYF	TGTGCCAGCAGTTTTATGGGGACAGATACGCAGTATTTT
many	-	TRBV12-3/TRBV12-4	TRBJ2-4	15	CASSLGGSVKNIQYF	TGTGCCAGCAGTTTAGGTGGGAGTGTCAAAAACATTCAGTACTTC
many	-	TRBV2	TRBJ2-7	14	CASSLTQTTYEQYF	TGTGCCAGCAGCCTCACTCAGACCACCTACGAGCAGTACTTC
-	-	TRBV19	TRBJ2-5	14	CASSRTLTKKTQYF	TGTGCCAGTAGCAGGACTCTTACCAAAAAGACCCAGTACTTC
few	-	TRBV18	TRBJ1-5	15	CASSMDITNDQPQHF	TGTGCCAGCTCAATGGACATAACCAATGATCAGCCCCAGCATTTT
many	-	TRBV10-3	TRBJ1-2	14	CAISEMTDSYGYTF	TGTGCCATCAGTGAAATGACAGACAGCTATGGCTACACCTTC
few	-	TRBV20-1	TRBJ2-5	11	CSASRKDTQYF	TGCAGTGCTAGTAGGAAGGATACCCAGTACTTC
-	TRBD2	TRBV5-4	TRBJ2-1	20	CASSFYRDYPRRVSYNEQFF	TGTGCCAGCAGCTTCTACCGGGACTACCCGAGGAGGGTATCCTACAATGAGCAGTTCTTC
few	-	TRBV20-1	TRBJ2-3	15	CSASGQGRGTDTQYF	TGCAGTGCTAGCGGGCAGGGCCGCGGCACAGATACGCAGTATTTT
many	-	TRBV7-2	TRBJ2-1	14	CASSLDLGRGEQFF	TGTGCCAGCAGCTTAGATCTGGGTCGAGGGGAGCAGTTCTTC
many	-	TRBV12-3/TRBV12-4	TRBJ2-5	13	CASSLRGQETQYF	TGTGCCAGCAGTTTACGGGGCCAAGAGACCCAGTACTTC
many	-	TRBV3-1	TRBJ1-5	13	CASSQMTNQPQHF	TGTGCCAGCAGCCAGATGACCAATCAGCCCCAGCATTTT
many	TRBD1	TRBV10-3	TRBJ1-4	15	CAISTTGTGDEKLFF	TGTGCCATCAGTACCACCGGGACAGGGGATGAAAAACTGTTTTTT
many	-	TRBV3-1	TRBJ2-1	14	CASSQGTAYNEQFF	TGTGCCAGCAGCCAAGGGACAGCCTACAATGAGCAGTTCTTC
many	-	TRBV7-2	TRBJ2-5	12	CASSDRGQTQYF	TGTGCCAGCAGCGATAGGGGTCAGACCCAGTACTTC
-	TRBD2	TRBV6-2/TRBV6-3	TRBJ2-1	17	CASSPSRSGSSYNEQFF	TGTGCCAGCAGTCCCTCCCGTAGCGGGAGCTCCTACAATGAGCAGTTCTTC
many	TRBD2	TRBV5-5	TRBJ2-5	16	CASSLGLAEYKETQYF	TGTGCCAGCAGCTTGGGACTAGCGGAGTACAAAGAGACCCAGTACTTC
many	-	TRBV6-1	TRBJ2-3	14	CASSQTRSTDTQYF	TGTGCCAGCAGTCAGACTAGAAGCACAGATACGCAGTATTTT
many	-	TRBV7-6	TRBJ2-1	14	CASSFSVGGNEQFF	TGTGCCAGCAGCTTTTCGGTGGGTGGTAATGAGCAGTTCTTC
many	TRBD2	TRBV7-2	TRBJ2-1	21	CASSLGARRLAGKGTYNEQFF	TGTGCCAGCAGCTTGGGGGCTCGACGACTAGCGGGAAAGGGTACCTACAATGAGCAGTTCTTC
few	TRBD2	TRBV4-3	TRBJ2-6	18	CASSQASGGFGGANVLTF	TGCGCCAGCAGCCAGGCTAGCGGGGGCTTTGGTGGGGCCAACGTCCTGACTTTC
many	-	TRBV12-3/TRBV12-4	TRBJ1-2	14	CASRNWLLDYGYTF	TGTGCCAGCAGAAACTGGCTGCTCGACTATGGCTACACCTTC
many	-	TRBV5-1	TRBJ2-5	15	CASSRDTGPQETQYF	TGCGCCAGCAGCCGTGACACGGGACCTCAAGAGACCCAGTACTTC
many	-	TRBV7-2	TRBJ2-5	15	CASSLYPGSGETQYF	TGTGCCAGCAGCTTATATCCAGGGTCCGGCGAGACCCAGTACTTC
many	TRBD2	TRBV9	TRBJ2-5	16	CASSVGAGGHQETQYF	TGTGCCAGCAGCGTAGGGGCGGGAGGCCACCAAGAGACCCAGTACTTC
few	-	TRBV18	TRBJ1-5	14	CARSPPGVPQPQHF	TGTGCCAGATCACCACCGGGGGTTCCTCAGCCCCAGCATTTT
many	TRBD1	TRBV6-5	TRBJ1-5	14	CASSSGGLNQPQHF	TGTGCCAGCAGTTCAGGGGGCCTCAATCAGCCCCAGCATTTT
many	-	TRBV7-2	TRBJ2-5	11	CASSFRYDQYF	TGTGCCAGCAGCTTCCGGTACGACCAGTACTTC
many	-	TRBV6-5	TRBJ2-5	10	CASSRQPQYF	TGTGCCAGCTCCCGGCAGCCCCAGTACTTC
many	TRBD1	TRBV7-9	TRBJ2-3	16	CASEPPGQTSTDTQYF	TGTGCCAGCGAACCCCCGGGACAGACTAGCACAGATACGCAGTATTTT
-	TRBD1	TRBV20-1	TRBJ2-3	16	CCASIPGQGPEDTQYF	TGCTGTGCTAGTATCCCGGGACAGGGGCCAGAAGATACGCAGTATTTT
few	-	TRBV20-1	TRBJ2-2	17	CCARDEGWRGFAGELFF	TGCTGTGCTAGAGATGAAGGATGGAGGGGGTTCGCCGGGGAGCTGTTTTTT
many	TRBD2	TRBV28	TRBJ2-5	15	CASTLGSGRSETQYF	TGTGCCAGCACCTTGGGTAGCGGGAGGTCAGAGACCCAGTACTTC
many	-	TRBV6-1	TRBJ2-1	15	CASSPTGTEDNEQFF	TGTGCCAGCAGCCCCACCGGGACGGAAGACAATGAGCAGTTCTTC
many	-	TRBV5-1	TRBJ2-2	15	CASSLEGSGTGELFF	TGCGCCAGCAGCTTGGAAGGGAGTGGCACCGGGGAGCTGTTTTTT
-	TRBD2	TRBV12-3/TRBV12-4	TRBJ2-5	18	CACSIGTSGRGTKETQYF	TGTGCCTGCAGTATTGGGACTAGCGGGAGGGGTACTAAAGAGACCCAGTACTTC
many	-	TRBV5-1	TRBJ2-1	15	CASSLVGEYYNEQFF	TGCGCCAGCAGCTTGGTTGGGGAGTACTACAATGAGCAGTTCTTC
many	TRBD2	TRBV5-1	TRBJ2-1	14	CASSGTSGIDEQFF	TGCGCCAGCAGCGGGACTAGCGGGATCGATGAGCAGTTCTTC
many	-	TRBV12-3/TRBV12-4	TRBJ2-2	15	CASSLRQANTGELFF	TGTGCCAGCAGTTTAAGGCAGGCGAACACCGGGGAGCTGTTTTTT
-	-	TRBV7-2	TRBJ2-1	13	CASSFFSPNEQFF	TGTGCCAGCAGCTTTTTTTCCCCGAATGAGCAGTTCTTC
many	TRBD2	TRBV20-1	TRBJ2-3	15	CSASVLAGVIDTQYF	TGCAGTGCTAGTGTGTTAGCGGGAGTTATAGATACGCAGTATTTT
many	-	TRBV7-2	TRBJ2-3	14	CASSLLGEGDTQYF	TGTGCCAGCAGCCTACTGGGGGAAGGAGATACGCAGTATTTT
many	TRBD2	TRBV20-1	TRBJ2-2	14	CSANREGRAGELFF	TGCAGTGCTAATCGGGAGGGCCGGGCCGGGGAGCTGTTTTTT
many	-	TRBV2	TRBJ2-1	16	CASSESAGIDFNEQFF	TGTGCCAGCAGTGAATCGGCGGGAATAGATTTCAATGAGCAGTTCTTC
many	TRBD2	TRBV7-2	TRBJ2-2	14	CASSFSGTTGELFF	TGTGCCAGCAGCTTCAGCGGGACCACCGGGGAGCTGTTTTTT
-	-	TRBV5-1	TRBJ2-3	15	CASSLEGGFTDTQYF	TGCGCCAGCAGCCTTGAGGGGGGTTTCACAGATACGCAGTATTTT
-	-	TRBV19	TRBJ2-2	12	CASSIGGGELFF	TGTGCCAGTAGTATTGGGGGCGGGGAGCTGTTTTTT
many	TRBD2	TRBV28	TRBJ2-7	15	CASRVTSGGSYEQYF	TGTGCCAGCAGAGTAACTAGCGGGGGTTCCTACGAGCAGTACTTC
many	-	TRBV20-1	TRBJ1-1	13	CSARRQPNTEAFF	TGCAGTGCCCGAAGGCAGCCGAACACTGAAGCTTTCTTT
many	-	TRBV20-1	TRBJ2-4	15	CSAPTGVLAKNIQYF	TGCAGTGCTCCTACAGGCGTTCTAGCCAAAAACATTCAGTACTTC
many	-	TRBV5-1	TRBJ1-1	14	CASSLDRGNTEAFF	TGCGCCAGCAGCTTGGATAGGGGGAACACTGAAGCTTTCTTT